The entry that follows covers one T cell receptor beta chain sequence. Its antigen is undetermined. The data originate from a study of response to subunit inactivated influenza vaccine. Study outcomes and limitations: Each seasonal flu vaccination may recruit only limited new T cells, authors suggested.

CDR1 and CDR2 from the germline V gene are DFQATT and SNEGSKA (reference sequence). V was clipped by 1 base and J by 10 bases; unmatched bases: 18. The CDR3 spans 16 residues. In TCRdb, the RT-PCR reads were re-called with MiXCR into one record per CDR3 protein. The sample contains about 530,000 distinct CDR3 sequences, 13% of which appear only once. The material was PBMCs from blood, obtained more than 35 days after vaccination. The chain recombines TRBV20-1 with TRBJ2-7, with 8 bases identical to TRBD1. The clonotype comes from a man in his fifties who received an inactivated influenza vaccine. This CDR3 reads CSARAPRGQVELVQYF. The DNA of the CDR3 is TGCAGTGCTAGAGCACCCAGGGGGCAAGTTGAGTTAGTTCAGTACTTC.